Listed below are T cell receptor beta chains from one sample, sequenced in a study of T cells in localized non-small cell lung cancer. The data were produced by immunoSEQ multiplex PCR, yet TCRdb's version contains in-frame clones alone and is incomplete. This sample carries about 53,000 clones, roughly 84% of them seen once, and the ten largest clones take about a sixth. The sample consisted of peripheral blood mononuclear cells, taken before any cancer treatment. These receptors were taken from a man aged 35-75 years with stage III lung adenocarcinoma. CDR3s include the opening cysteine and the closing phenylalanine or tryptophan. Fields, in order: CDR3 DNA, CDR3 protein, D gene, V gene, J gene, clone size. The D gene is left open where the match is weak. For some rows the clone size is stated as once, few or many, or as a class when expanded; others skip it.

DNA: TGTGCCAGCAGTGAAGGAGACAAGGGAACAGGAGCTTTCTTT
CDR3: CASSEGDKGTGAFF
D: -
V: TRBV6-1
J: TRBJ1-1
size: -

DNA: TGTGCCAGTAACCCGGGACTGTCGGGGGCAGATACGCAGTATTTT
CDR3: CASNPGLSGADTQYF
D: -
V: TRBV19
J: TRBJ2-3
size: many

DNA: TGTGCCAGCAGTGAAGAGGTAGCGGGGGACTCCTACGAGCAGTACTTC
CDR3: CASSEEVAGDSYEQYF
D: TRBD2
V: TRBV2
J: TRBJ2-7
size: few

DNA: TGTGCCAGCAGCCAGGAACAGGGGGGCTACGAGCAGTACTTC
CDR3: CASSQEQGGYEQYF
D: TRBD1
V: TRBV11-2
J: TRBJ2-7
size: -

DNA: TGTGCCAGCAGTTTATCTGGGGGAGTAGACACCGGGGAGCTGTTTTTT
CDR3: CASSLSGGVDTGELFF
D: -
V: TRBV27
J: TRBJ2-2
size: medium-sized

DNA: TGTGCCAGCAGTCTAGGGAAGGCTGGAAACACCATATATTTT
CDR3: CASSLGKAGNTIYF
D: -
V: TRBV6-5
J: TRBJ1-3
size: -

DNA: TGTGCCAGCAGTGACCCGGGACAGATTTTCTACGAGCAGTACTTC
CDR3: CASSDPGQIFYEQYF
D: TRBD1
V: TRBV6-4
J: TRBJ2-7
size: few

DNA: TGTGCCAGCAGCTTAGGACTAGCGGGCTACGAGCAGTACTTC
CDR3: CASSLGLAGYEQYF
D: TRBD2
V: TRBV11-2
J: TRBJ2-7
size: -

DNA: TGCGCCAGCAGTCGTAGCACAGATACGCAGTATTTT
CDR3: CASSRSTDTQYF
D: -
V: TRBV10-2
J: TRBJ2-3
size: -

DNA: TGTGCCAGCTCACCAACGGCAGGGGGTAATCTTGAGCAGTTCTTC
CDR3: CASSPTAGGNLEQFF
D: TRBD1
V: TRBV18
J: TRBJ2-1
size: -

DNA: TGTGCCAGTAGGGATGGACAGGGGGGACAGCCCCAGCATTTT
CDR3: CASRDGQGGQPQHF
D: TRBD1
V: TRBV19
J: TRBJ1-5
size: -

DNA: TGTGCCAGCAGCACACTAGCGGGGGGCGTCCAAGAGACCCAGTACTTC
CDR3: CASSTLAGGVQETQYF
D: TRBD2
V: TRBV11-2
J: TRBJ2-5
size: -

DNA: TGCGCCAGCAGTGATGAGGCAAAAGAGACCCAGTACTTC
CDR3: CASSDEAKETQYF
D: -
V: TRBV10-1
J: TRBJ2-5
size: -

DNA: TGTGCCAGCAGTCTCAGGGGGAATGGGAACACTGAAGCTTTCTTT
CDR3: CASSLRGNGNTEAFF
D: TRBD1
V: TRBV27
J: TRBJ1-1
size: -

DNA: TGTGCCAGCAGCAAAGGACAGGGACAACTCATGGAGCAGTACTTC
CDR3: CASSKGQGQLMEQYF
D: -
V: TRBV21-1
J: TRBJ2-7
size: -

DNA: TGTGCTAGTGGCCCCCCCGGGACAGGGGTTGAGGACACCATATATTTT
CDR3: CASGPPGTGVEDTIYF
D: TRBD1
V: TRBV12-5
J: TRBJ1-3
size: -

DNA: TGTGCCAGTAGTCCCTGGGGCAGCTCCTACAATGAGCAGTTCTTC
CDR3: CASSPWGSSYNEQFF
D: -
V: TRBV19
J: TRBJ2-1
size: once

DNA: TGTGCCAGCAGCCGCGGGAGCGGGAGCGGCAATGAGCAGTTCTTC
CDR3: CASSRGSGSGNEQFF
D: TRBD2
V: TRBV9
J: TRBJ2-1
size: -

DNA: TGTGCCAGCAGCCCCGGACAGCGCCAAGAGACCCAGTACTTC
CDR3: CASSPGQRQETQYF
D: -
V: TRBV11-2
J: TRBJ2-5
size: few

DNA: TGTGCCATCAGAGGCACCGGGACAGGGGGCGTCGATACGCAGTATTTT
CDR3: CAIRGTGTGGVDTQYF
D: TRBD1
V: TRBV10-3
J: TRBJ2-3
size: -

DNA: TGTGCCAGCAGCTTGATGACAGGGCCAACCGGGGAGCTGTTTTTT
CDR3: CASSLMTGPTGELFF
D: TRBD1
V: TRBV7-2
J: TRBJ2-2
size: -

DNA: TGTGCCAGAAGTTTGGGATCGGGGGCGGAACAATACAATGAGCAGTTCTTC
CDR3: CARSLGSGAEQYNEQFF
D: -
V: TRBV5-3
J: TRBJ2-1
size: -

DNA: TGTGCCAGCAGCCAACAGGGCGTTGGTTCACCCCTCCACTTT
CDR3: CASSQQGVGSPLHF
D: -
V: TRBV11-2
J: TRBJ1-6
size: once

DNA: TGTGCCAGCAGCCCTTCCTACGAGCAGTACTTC
CDR3: CASSPSYEQYF
D: -
V: TRBV7-9
J: TRBJ2-7
size: -

DNA: TGTGCCAGTAGTATAAGCGGGGACTCCTACGAGCAGTACTTC
CDR3: CASSISGDSYEQYF
D: TRBD2
V: TRBV19
J: TRBJ2-7
size: -

DNA: TGTGCCAGCGGCACAGGGGTCAACACCGGGGAGCTGTTTTTT
CDR3: CASGTGVNTGELFF
D: TRBD1
V: TRBV7-3
J: TRBJ2-2
size: -

DNA: TGTGCCAGCAGTTCCTCCGGGACAGGGGGGCAGGCCTATGGCTACACCTTC
CDR3: CASSSSGTGGQAYGYTF
D: TRBD1
V: TRBV28
J: TRBJ1-2
size: -

DNA: TGTGCCAGCAGTTACTCTTACGGATACAATGAGCAGTTCTTC
CDR3: CASSYSYGYNEQFF
D: -
V: TRBV6-5
J: TRBJ2-1
size: -

DNA: TGTGCCAGCAGTGACGGGACAGCCTACGAGCAGTACTTC
CDR3: CASSDGTAYEQYF
D: TRBD1
V: TRBV25-1
J: TRBJ2-7
size: -

DNA: TGTGCCAGCAGTGAAAGTACCAGGGGTTTCTCTGGAAACACCATATATTTT
CDR3: CASSESTRGFSGNTIYF
D: -
V: TRBV6-1
J: TRBJ1-3
size: -

DNA: TGTGCCAGCAGCCCCCAGGCGGGGACAGGAGAGACCCAGTACTTC
CDR3: CASSPQAGTGETQYF
D: TRBD1
V: TRBV9
J: TRBJ2-5
size: few

DNA: TGTGCCAGCAGCTCTCAGAGAGACACTGAAGCTTTCTTT
CDR3: CASSSQRDTEAFF
D: -
V: TRBV7-2
J: TRBJ1-1
size: -

DNA: TGTGCCATCAGCGGACAGGGAGGTGCAGATACGCAGTATTTT
CDR3: CAISGQGGADTQYF
D: TRBD1
V: TRBV10-3
J: TRBJ2-3
size: -

DNA: TGCAGCGCCGGAACGGGCCCAGGGCGCACAGATACGCAGTATTTT
CDR3: CSAGTGPGRTDTQYF
D: -
V: TRBV29-1
J: TRBJ2-3
size: -

DNA: TGCGCCAGCAGCCAAGACACCGGGGCGAACACCGGGGAGCTGTTTTTT
CDR3: CASSQDTGANTGELFF
D: -
V: TRBV4-3
J: TRBJ2-2
size: -

DNA: TGTGCCAGCAGCTTGGGTGAGAGGGGGACGGAGACCCAGTACTTC
CDR3: CASSLGERGTETQYF
D: -
V: TRBV11-2
J: TRBJ2-5
size: -

DNA: TGTGCCAGTTCCCAAGGGGGGAGCACAGATACGCAGTATTTT
CDR3: CASSQGGSTDTQYF
D: -
V: TRBV19
J: TRBJ2-3
size: -

DNA: TGTGCCAGCGGAGATAGCGGGAGGCATAATGAGCAGTTCTTC
CDR3: CASGDSGRHNEQFF
D: TRBD2
V: TRBV7-9
J: TRBJ2-1
size: -

DNA: TGTGCCAGCAGCCGGGGACTGGAGGGCAATGAGCAGTTCTTC
CDR3: CASSRGLEGNEQFF
D: -
V: TRBV7-3
J: TRBJ2-1
size: -

DNA: TGTGCCAGCAGCTTGGGGTCATATGGCTACACCTTC
CDR3: CASSLGSYGYTF
D: -
V: TRBV5-6
J: TRBJ1-2
size: -

DNA: TGTGCCAGCAGCGAGACGGGACAGGGGAGAAATGGCTACACCTTC
CDR3: CASSETGQGRNGYTF
D: TRBD1
V: TRBV2
J: TRBJ1-2
size: -

DNA: TGTGCCACCAGCAGAGACAGGGTGAACACTGAAGCTTTCTTT
CDR3: CATSRDRVNTEAFF
D: -
V: TRBV15
J: TRBJ1-1
size: -

DNA: TGCGCCAGCAGCTTGGATGGGATAAGGGGCTACACCTTC
CDR3: CASSLDGIRGYTF
D: -
V: TRBV5-1
J: TRBJ1-2
size: -

DNA: TGCGCCACCTCCAGTGGACAGGGGGACACCGGGGAGCTGTTTTTT
CDR3: CATSSGQGDTGELFF
D: TRBD1
V: TRBV10-1
J: TRBJ2-2
size: few

DNA: TGTGCCAGCAGCAGAGACACCAGCACAGATACGCAGTATTTT
CDR3: CASSRDTSTDTQYF
D: -
V: TRBV5-4
J: TRBJ2-3
size: few

DNA: TGTGCCAGTAGTTCACCAGGACTAGCGGGGGCGGTAAACACCGGGGAGCTGTTTTTT
CDR3: CASSSPGLAGAVNTGELFF
D: TRBD2
V: TRBV19
J: TRBJ2-2
size: -

DNA: TGTGCCAGCAGTTACCCCGTTTCGGCGCAGCCCCAGCATTTT
CDR3: CASSYPVSAQPQHF
D: -
V: TRBV6-6
J: TRBJ1-5
size: -

DNA: TGTGCCAGCACCTGGGGCCCAGGGAATTCACCCCTCCACTTT
CDR3: CASTWGPGNSPLHF
D: -
V: TRBV5-6
J: TRBJ1-6
size: -

DNA: TGTGCCAGCAGTTCCCTAGACAGGGGCAACAACTATGGCTACACCTTC
CDR3: CASSSLDRGNNYGYTF
D: TRBD1
V: TRBV27
J: TRBJ1-2
size: -

DNA: TGCAGCGTTGAACCCTCGACAGGGGTCAATGAGCAGTTCTTC
CDR3: CSVEPSTGVNEQFF
D: TRBD1
V: TRBV29-1
J: TRBJ2-1
size: once

DNA: TGTGCCAGCAGGGGTGGACAGGGGGCTCAGCCCCAGCATTTT
CDR3: CASRGGQGAQPQHF
D: TRBD1
V: TRBV27
J: TRBJ1-5
size: -

DNA: TGTGCCAGCAGCTTACGGAACACTGAAGCTTTCTTT
CDR3: CASSLRNTEAFF
D: -
V: TRBV11-2
J: TRBJ1-1
size: -

DNA: TGTGCCAGCAGAACTAGCGGGGGGGAAGAGCAGTTCTTC
CDR3: CASRTSGGEEQFF
D: TRBD2
V: TRBV7-9
J: TRBJ2-1
size: -

DNA: TGTGCCAGTAGCTCGGACTCTTACAATGAGCAGTTCTTC
CDR3: CASSSDSYNEQFF
D: -
V: TRBV19
J: TRBJ2-1
size: -

DNA: TGTGCCAGCAGCTCCCCGGGACAGCTCTACGAGCAGTACTTC
CDR3: CASSSPGQLYEQYF
D: TRBD1
V: TRBV7-2
J: TRBJ2-7
size: -

DNA: TGTGCCAGCAGCTTACCGGGGCTCGACGAGCAGTACTTC
CDR3: CASSLPGLDEQYF
D: -
V: TRBV7-7
J: TRBJ2-7
size: -

DNA: TGTGCCAGCAGCTTCTCACAGGGAGGCCAGCCCCAGCATTTT
CDR3: CASSFSQGGQPQHF
D: -
V: TRBV11-2
J: TRBJ1-5
size: -

DNA: TGTGCCAGCAGCTTGGTTCGGAACGATGGCTACACCTTC
CDR3: CASSLVRNDGYTF
D: -
V: TRBV5-5
J: TRBJ1-2
size: -

DNA: TGTGCCAGCAGCCAGGCAGACCCTAACTATGGCTACACCTTC
CDR3: CASSQADPNYGYTF
D: -
V: TRBV4-2
J: TRBJ1-2
size: -